Listed below are T cell receptor beta chains from one sample, sequenced in a study of T cells in narcolepsy. Produced via immunoSEQ multiplex PCR; TCRdb's table is partial and in-frame only. The data contain around 17,000 clones, 72% of them singletons. Sequencing used CD45RA- memory CD8+ T cells from PBMCs. Every receptor here comes from a human donor with narcolepsy. Both conserved end residues are part of each CDR3.

J gene	V gene	CDR3 protein
TRBJ1-2	TRBV7-3	CASSLEGTGAFYGYTF
TRBJ2-6	TRBV7-9	CASSPGRRYSGANVLTF
TRBJ1-4	TRBV6-5	CASSYGTETTNEKLFF
TRBJ2-7	TRBV27	CASSLDYRGFSYEQYF
TRBJ1-2	TRBV2	CASSGAGTEYGYTF
TRBJ2-7	TRBV29-1	CSAEGDGSSYEQYF
TRBJ2-7	TRBV27	CASSFSGGDRVYEQYF
TRBJ1-1	TRBV7-9	CASRGVGWDGGTEAFF
TRBJ1-1	TRBV16	CASSQSAGGVNTEAFF
TRBJ1-1	TRBV10-3	CAISEAGGFAEAFF
TRBJ2-7	TRBV27	CASSRGYEQYF
TRBJ2-1	TRBV2	CASLLRIEQFF
TRBJ1-4	TRBV5-4	CASSPLDTGKSGGFF
TRBJ2-7	TRBV27	CASSSTYEQYF
-	TRBV5-4	CASSQTGGRRSYEQYF
TRBJ2-5	TRBV19	CASSNLLLNQETQYF
TRBJ2-1	TRBV5-8	CASSWVREYLGEQFF
TRBJ1-1	TRBV7-9	CASSPPQGGATEAFF
TRBJ2-7	TRBV7-8	CASSLTPGSGGYEQYF
TRBJ2-6	TRBV2	CASSGGWLGTGANVLTF
TRBJ2-7	TRBV27	CASSSGTGGNEQYF
TRBJ1-1	TRBV6-5	CASSYGGQNTEAFF
TRBJ2-5	TRBV6-5	CASSYGQGGKTQYF
TRBJ1-1	TRBV7-9	CASRGGAGLTEAFF
TRBJ2-7	TRBV11-2	CASSFGFSYEQYF
TRBJ2-1	TRBV29-1	CSVERRREQFF
TRBJ1-5	TRBV12-5	CASALDRDSNQPQHF